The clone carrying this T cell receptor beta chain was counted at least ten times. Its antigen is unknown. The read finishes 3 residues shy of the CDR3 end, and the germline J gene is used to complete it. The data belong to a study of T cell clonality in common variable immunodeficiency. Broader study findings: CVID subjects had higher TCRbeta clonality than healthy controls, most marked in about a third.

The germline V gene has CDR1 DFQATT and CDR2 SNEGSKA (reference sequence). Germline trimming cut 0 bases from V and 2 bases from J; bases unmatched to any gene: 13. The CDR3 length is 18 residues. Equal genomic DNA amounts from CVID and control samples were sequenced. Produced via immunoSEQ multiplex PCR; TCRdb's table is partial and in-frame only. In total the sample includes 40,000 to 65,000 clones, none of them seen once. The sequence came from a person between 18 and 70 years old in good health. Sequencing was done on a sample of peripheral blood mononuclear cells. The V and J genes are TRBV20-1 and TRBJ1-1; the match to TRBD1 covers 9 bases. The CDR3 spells CSARDRGDRVNLNTEAFF. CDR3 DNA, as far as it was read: TGCAGTGCTAGAGATCGAGGGGACAGGGTAAACCTAAACACTGAA.